Following are 30 T cell receptor beta chains from one sample sequenced in a study of response to subunit inactivated influenza vaccine (dated by TCRdb to about 2018). To prepare the library, RT-PCR was applied. Sequenced using an Illumina HiSeq 2500. Through fastp at Q25 and MiXCR, TCRdb rebuilt clones from the public reads, retaining in-frame beta chains. When rows share a CDR3 protein, they turn into one entry using the most common DNA and genes. For this sample the table gives approximately 730,000 distinct CDR3 sequences, of which approximately 14% were detected only once. The ten biggest clones cover 5.5% to 8% of the sample. Sequenced material: PBMCs from blood, taken less than 15 days before vaccination. All receptors come from a man aged 50 to 60 who received an inactivated influenza vaccine. Donor details come from another sample of the same person, matched by shared clones.

There are a few counts of this clonotype. This chain uses TRBV28 with TRBJ2-3; TRBD1 matches 10 bases. Trimming took 10 bases from V and 0 from J; bases not matched to a gene: 4. This CDR3 region has 14 residues. Germline CDR1 and CDR2: MDHEN and SYDVKM. CDR3 sequence: CATLDRGSTDTQYF. CDR3 in DNA: TGTGCCACCCTGGACAGGGGGAGCACAGATACGCAGTATTTT.

The sample holds a few counts of this clonotype. CDR3 sequence (DNA): TGTGCCATCAGTGAGGTTTACGAGCAGTACTTC. Protein sequence: CAISEVYEQYF. The J gene is TRBJ2-7, the V gene TRBV10-3, with D hard to call. Between the trimmed V and J ends, which lost 2 bases and 4 bases, there was a span of 3 bases. The V gene's germline CDR1 is ENHRY and CDR2 SYGVKD. The CDR3 length is 11 residues.

There are a few counts of this clonotype. The V call is TRBV30, the J call TRBJ2-6; D might be TRBD1 (8 bases). Trimming pared 4 bases from V and 3 bases from J, leaving 10 bases between. The V gene's germline CDR1 is GTSNPN and CDR2 SVGIG (reference sequence). The CDR3 runs 14 residues. The CDR3 protein is CAWNRGGGANVLTF. CDR3 nucleotide sequence: TGTGCCTGGAACAGGGGGGGTGGGGCCAACGTCCTGACTTTC.

This clonotype occurred many times. This chain links TRBV28 with TRBJ2-7, with unresolved D. The CDR3 loop spans 13 amino acids. The V end was cut by 6 bases, the J end by 4 bases, with 13 bases between. Germline CDR1 and CDR2: MDHEN and SYDVKM. For the CDR3, the DNA is TGTGCCAGCAGCCGGTCGGCTTCGTACGAGCAGTACTTC. Its translation: CASSRSASYEQYF.

This clonotype was picked up a small number of times. The chain employs TRBV27 and TRBJ1-4; the D gene is possibly TRBD1 (5 bases). The CDR3 has 14 residues. The germline V and J ends were trimmed by 3 bases and 3 bases, with 8 bases remaining between them. The V gene's germline CDR1 is MNHEY and CDR2 SMNVEV (reference sequence). The CDR3, as DNA: TGTGCCAGCAGTTTTCGGGGCGCTAATGAAAAACTGTTTTTT. This sequence encodes CASSFRGANEKLFF. Full variable domain (missing parts from reference TRBV27 and TRBJ1-4): EAQVTQNPRYLITVTGKKLTVTCSQNMNHEYMSWYRQDPGLGLRQIYYSMNVEVTDKGDVPEGYKVSRKEKRNFPLILESPSPNQTSLYFCASSFRGANEKLFFGSGTQLSVL.

CDR3 nucleotides: TGCGCCAGCAGCCAAGGGGACAGACCCACTGAAGCTTTCTTT. Translating gives CASSQGDRPTEAFF. The chain recombines TRBV4-3 with TRBJ1-1; TRBD1 matches at 7 bases. CDR3 length: 14 residues. The V gene end was trimmed by 1 base and the J gene end by 4 bases; junction bases not matched to a gene: 3. Per germline, CDR1 LGHNA and CDR2 YSLEER.

Only a few counts were recorded for this clonotype. This chain joins TRBV5-1 and TRBJ2-7, with D possibly matching TRBD1 (7 bases). There are 16 residues in the CDR3. The V gene's germline CDR1 is SGHRS and CDR2 YFSETQ. The V end lost 4 bases, the J end lost 2 bases, and 19 bases lay between the germline ends. The CDR3 spells CASSTSRGTAPYEQYF. The CDR3 DNA sequence: TGCGCCAGCAGCACGTCCCGGGGGACAGCGCCCTACGAGCAGTACTTC.

This clonotype has more than one count but fewer than ten. The rearrangement links TRBV12-3 or TRBV12-4 to TRBJ2-1; 9 bases align to TRBD2. J gave up 7 bases and V 5 bases, and 6 bases lay outside the gene matches. CDR3 length: 14 amino acids. CDR3 nucleotides: TGTGCCAGCAGTACCAGCGGGGGGATAAATGAGCAGTTCTTC. The encoded protein is CASSTSGGINEQFF.

This clonotype showed up just a few times. The chain carries TRBV6-1 and TRBJ1-6; D might be TRBD1 (5 bases). This CDR3 has 16 amino acids. Germline CDR1 reads MNHNS; CDR2 reads SASEGT. V was trimmed by 3 bases and J by 6 bases, leaving 15 bases between them. In DNA, the CDR3 is TGTGCCAGCAGTGATCCCCCGGGACTCCCTAATTCACCCCTCCACTTT. The encoded protein is CASSDPPGLPNSPLHF.

Only a few counts were recorded for this clonotype. V and J are TRBV28 and TRBJ1-1, with D unclear. The CDR3 extends over 13 amino acids. The germline gives CDR1 MDHEN, CDR2 SYDVKM. With 1 base removed from V and 3 bases from J, the gap between germline ends came to 6 bases. In DNA form, the CDR3 reads TGTGCCAGCAGTTTATATAGGGACACTGAAGCTTTCTTT. Protein product: CASSLYRDTEAFF.

The chain joins TRBV18 to TRBJ2-2; 9 bases align to TRBD1. Per germline, CDR1 KGHSH and CDR2 LQKENI. V trimming: 4 bases; J trimming: 5 bases; junction bases outside the gene matches: 8. This CDR3 contains 16 residues. For the CDR3, the DNA is TGTGCCAGCTCACGTTCCGGGACAGGGAGAACCGGGGAGCTGTTTTTT. It is translated as CASSRSGTGRTGELFF.

This chain links TRBV28 with TRBJ2-7; TRBD1 agrees at 7 bases. The CDR3 contains 14 residues. V trimming: 7 bases; J trimming: 0 bases; junction bases outside the gene matches: 6. In germline, CDR1 is MDHEN, CDR2 SYDVKM. The CDR3 DNA sequence: TGTGCCAGCACTCAACAGGGGTCCTCCTACGAGCAGTACTTC. Amino acids: CASTQQGSSYEQYF.

This clonotype was found a few times. The rearrangement uses TRBV9 and TRBJ2-3; D possibly corresponds to TRBD2 (5 bases). Trimming took 3 bases from V and 3 from J, leaving 20 bases between them. Germline-derived CDR1 and CDR2 are SGDLS and YYNGEE. The CDR3 totals 17 residues. As DNA, the CDR3 is TGTGCCAGCAGCGATCCCGGCGAGGGAACGGAGACAGATACGCAGTATTTT. It translates to CASSDPGEGTETDTQYF.

This chain joins TRBV25-1 and TRBJ1-1; D unresolved. Germline V gene data show CDR1 as MGHDK and CDR2 as SYGVNS. Trimming shortened V by 6 bases and J by 2 bases, and 13 bases separated the two germline ends. This CDR3 spans 14 amino acids. CDR3 in DNA: TGTGCCAGCAGCGGGAGGGAGTCCAACACTGAAGCTTTCTTT. Amino acid sequence: CASSGRESNTEAFF.

The rearrangement uses TRBV27 and TRBJ2-3, with 7 nucleotides matching TRBD1. J was trimmed by 5 bases and V by 5 bases; bases with no gene match: 4. CDR1 and CDR2 (germline): MNHEY, SMNVEV (reference sequence). The CDR3 length is 13 residues. CDR3 nucleotides: TGTGCCAGCAGTCACTACAGGGGAGATACGCAGTATTTT. Amino acids: CASSHYRGDTQYF.

This clonotype showed up just a few times. V and J are TRBV4-1 and TRBJ1-4, with 7 bases identical to TRBD1. Losses at the gene ends were 3 bases for V and 5 bases for J; bases not matched to a gene: 9. Germline CDR1 is MGHRA and CDR2 is YSYEKL. The CDR3 contains 16 residues. The CDR3 bases are TGCGCCAGCAGCCAGACTACGGGACAGCTAAATGAAAAACTGTTTTTT. Its protein product is CASSQTTGQLNEKLFF.

The sample holds a few counts of this clonotype. In nucleotides, the CDR3 is TGTGCCAGCAGCCAAACTATCCCTGATGAGACCCAGTACTTC. Amino acid sequence: CASSQTIPDETQYF. The chain carries TRBV7-9 and TRBJ2-5; D is unresolved. This CDR3 has 14 residues. With 5 bases removed from V and 5 bases from J, the gap between germline ends came to 15 bases. From germline, CDR1 is SEHNR and CDR2 FQNEAQ (reference sequence).

The J gene is TRBJ2-7, the V gene TRBV2; D is uncertain. The CDR3 contains 10 residues. Germline loops: CDR1 SNHLY, CDR2 FYNNEI. Deletions cut 5 bases from V and 7 bases from J, with 6 bases between. The CDR3 is CASSIGEQYF. The CDR3 bases are TGTGCCAGCAGTATAGGGGAGCAGTACTTC.

The chain joins TRBV9 to TRBJ2-1, with unresolved D. The CDR3 runs to 17 residues. The V end was cut by 0 bases, the J end by 0 bases, with 13 bases between. From germline, CDR1 is SGDLS and CDR2 YYNGEE. The CDR3 is CASSVGRSASSYNEQFF. Here the CDR3 DNA reads TGTGCCAGCAGCGTAGGTAGAAGCGCCAGCTCCTACAATGAGCAGTTCTTC.

This clonotype showed up just a few times. The chain combines TRBV29-1 with TRBJ2-7; the D gene is possibly TRBD1 (5 bases). From germline, CDR1 is SQVTM and CDR2 ANQGSEA. The CDR3 consists of 13 residues. The V end was cut by 6 bases, the J end by 2 bases, with 14 bases between. The CDR3 nucleotides are TGCAGCGTAAAGGGGAACGGTGCCTACGAGCAGTACTTC. It codes for CSVKGNGAYEQYF.

This clonotype occurred a few times. The chain couples TRBV11-2 to TRBJ2-2; D perhaps matches TRBD2 (5 bases). This CDR3 is 13 amino acids long. V lost 6 bases to trimming and J lost 5 bases, with 10 bases between them. Germline V gives CDR1 SGHAT, CDR2 FQNNGV. CDR3 nucleotide sequence: TGTGCCAGCAGGGGGAGTGAAACCGGGGAGCTGTTTTTT. Its protein is CASRGSETGELFF.

The rearrangement links TRBV5-6 to TRBJ2-2; D is perhaps TRBD1 (5 bases). This CDR3 has 15 residues. V gave up 1 base and J gave up 2 bases, with 9 bases separating them. Germline V gene lookup returns CDR1 SGHDT and CDR2 YYEEEE. The CDR3 nucleotides read TGTGCCAGCAGCTTGACAGGAGAAAACACCGGGGAGCTGTTTTTT. Residues: CASSLTGENTGELFF.

This clonotype was seen a handful of times. V is TRBV3-1 and J is TRBJ2-5, with TRBD2 matching 7 bases. The germline CDR1 and CDR2 sequences are LGHDT and YNNKEL (reference sequence). The CDR3 runs 16 residues. Trimming at V came to 0 bases and at J to 7 bases, leaving 11 bases not matched to a gene. CDR3 residues: CASSQDLVGGSGTQYF. CDR3 sequence (DNA): TGTGCCAGCAGCCAAGATTTGGTCGGGGGGTCTGGGACCCAGTACTTC.

The chain recombines TRBV5-1 with TRBJ2-2, with 10 bases fitting TRBD2. After removal of 4 bases from V and 5 bases from J, the junction contained 8 bases not matched to a gene. The CDR3 consists of 16 residues. The germline CDR1 and CDR2 sequences are SGHRS and YFSETQ. The DNA for the CDR3 is TGCGCCAGCAGCGAAATAGCGGGAGGAGGAACCGGGGAGCTGTTTTTT. Its protein product is CASSEIAGGGTGELFF.

This sequence joins TRBV4-2 and TRBJ1-1; 7 positions agree with TRBD1. Germline loops: CDR1 LGHNA, CDR2 YNFKEQ. The CDR3 has 18 residues. V was clipped by 0 bases and J by 6 bases; unmatched bases: 16. CDR3 DNA: TGTGCCAGCAGCCAAGATCCAGGGACAGCGAGGGTGGAGGCTGAAGCTTTCTTT. It codes for CASSQDPGTARVEAEAFF.

This clonotype was seen only a few times. The rearrangement uses TRBV20-1 and TRBJ2-7; D is undetermined. CDR1 and CDR2 from the germline V gene are DFQATT and SNEGSKA (reference sequence). Trimming took 5 bases from V and 6 from J, leaving 14 bases between them. This CDR3 contains 12 residues. As DNA, the CDR3 is TGCAGTGCTTTGAACCGTTTGTCCGAGCAGTACTTC. Residues: CSALNRLSEQYF.

This clonotype was recorded a few times. This chain uses TRBV21-1 with TRBJ1-6; the table gives TRBD1 as D, unverified against the DNA. TRBV21-1 is flagged as a pseudogene. The CDR3 is 20 residues long. The CDR3 reads CASSKFTGPGTDRVKAPLHF. The CDR3 nucleotides read TGTGCCAGCAGCAAATTTACGGGTCCCGGGACAGACAGGGTAAAGGCACCCCTCCACTTT.

This chain connects TRBV7-2 to TRBJ2-1, with D maybe TRBD2 (5 bases). The V gene lost 1 base and the J gene lost 0 bases, with 10 bases spanning the gap. CDR1 SGHTA and CDR2 FQGNSA come from the germline V gene. This CDR3 has 16 residues. The DNA of the CDR3 is TGTGCCAGCAGCTTAGTAGCGAGCAGCTCCTACAATGAGCAGTTCTTC. Translated, it gives CASSLVASSSYNEQFF.

Many counts were recorded for this clonotype. This chain links TRBV6-1 with TRBJ1-4; 12 positions match TRBD1. J gave up 8 bases and V 5 bases, and 6 bases lay outside the gene matches. Germline lookup yields CDR1 MNHNS and CDR2 SASEGT. There are 15 residues in the CDR3. The CDR3 sequence is CASSQGQGAGEKLFF. DNA of the CDR3: TGTGCCAGCAGTCAGGGACAGGGGGCGGGGGAAAAACTGTTTTTT.

This clonotype was detected many times. The genes are TRBV4-1 and TRBJ2-2; tentative D call: TRBD1 (5 bases). CDR3 length: 15 residues. The germline V gene has CDR1 MGHRA and CDR2 YSYEKL. V lost 0 bases and J lost 6, with 11 bases in between. The CDR3 region has the DNA TGCGCCAGCAGCCAAGAGGCGACAGTTGCCGGGGAGCTGTTTTTT. It encodes CASSQEATVAGELFF.